Sequencing of this T cell receptor beta chain was carried out in a study of T-cell memory formation after mild COVID-19. Overall study: Clusters were largely donor specific.

Germline values: CDR1 SGDLS, CDR2 YYNGEE. CDR3 length equals 15 residues. V shed 3 bases, J shed 2 bases, and the junction held 6 bases outside the gene matches. In TCRdb, the 5' RACE reads were re-called with MiXCR into one record per CDR3 protein. The data show 350,000 to 500,000 distinct CDR3 sequences, roughly 17% seen once. This rearrangement joins TRBV9 to TRBJ2-3, with 7 bases aligning to TRBD2. Sequencing was performed on PBMCs or a T cell subset sorted from them (not recorded which). This TCR was recovered from a man aged 18-30 years who had mild COVID-19 (a few samples of this study predate the infection). Cell type and time point are not known. In DNA form, the CDR3 reads TGTGCCAGCAGCGACGGGGGGACTTACACAGATACGCAGTATTTT. Translated: CASSDGGTYTDTQYF.